One and the same sample provided the 11 T cell receptor beta chains below, sequenced in a study of naive and memory T cell subsets. The beta constant-region primer was an equimolar mix of two oligonucleotides covering TRBC1 and TRBC2. TCRdb independently ran MiXCR on the UMI-ligation and nested PCR reads; one entry per CDR3 protein. Altogether about 80,000 distinct CDR3 sequences are present, around 12% being singletons, with the ten largest covering approximately 0.93%. Sequencing was done on a sample of central memory CD4+ T cells from blood. These receptors originate from a human donor in good health.

In this sample, this clonotype turned up many times. The chain couples TRBV3-1 to TRBJ2-7; D uncertain. Trimming took off 2 bases at V and 2 bases at J, with 7 bases between the two ends. CDR3 size: 13 residues. Germline V gives CDR1 LGHDT, CDR2 YNNKEL (reference sequence). CDR3 protein: CASSQIAPYEQYF. CDR3 sequence (DNA): TGTGCCAGCAGCCAAATTGCCCCCTACGAGCAGTACTTC.

This clonotype was seen at least ten times. This chain joins TRBV12-3 or TRBV12-4 and TRBJ1-2; tentatively, D is TRBD1 (6 bases). The CDR3 is made up of 13 amino acids. Trimming removed 5 bases from V and 2 bases from J, with 9 bases in between. The CDR3 region is CASSTGQNYGYTF. The CDR3 coding sequence is TGTGCCAGCAGTACAGGACAGAACTATGGCTACACCTTC.

V is TRBV7-2 and J is TRBJ1-1; 9 bases agree with TRBD1. Germline CDR1 and CDR2: SGHTA and FQGNSA. The CDR3 is made up of 15 amino acids. The junction had 3 bases not matched to a gene; V was cut back by 1 base and J by 3 bases. The CDR3 bases are TGTGCCAGCAGCTTAGGTGGGACAGGGTACACTGAAGCTTTCTTT. This encodes CASSLGGTGYTEAFF.

The genes are TRBV19 and TRBJ2-1; 8 bases fit TRBD2. Germline V gene lookup returns CDR1 LNHDA and CDR2 SQIVND (reference sequence). This CDR3 contains 15 residues. V shed 3 bases, J shed 7 bases, and the junction held 8 bases outside the gene matches. DNA for the CDR3: TGTGCCAGTAGTATGTCGCCGGGAGGGTCGAATGAGCAGTTCTTC. This gives the protein CASSMSPGGSNEQFF.

At least ten counts were recorded for this clonotype. This chain joins TRBV5-5 and TRBJ1-5; D is possibly TRBD1 (5 bases). CDR1 is SGHKS and CDR2 is YYEKEE in the germline V gene (reference sequence). The CDR3 is made up of 16 amino acids. Trimming left V 0 bases short and J 7 bases short, with 17 bases between. The chain's CDR3 is CASSLAGGDGGQPQHF. CDR3 nucleotide sequence: TGTGCCAGCAGCTTGGCCGGCGGGGACGGGGGACAGCCCCAGCATTTT. The variable domain in full, completed from reference TRBV5-5 and TRBJ1-5, reads DAGVTQSPTHLIKTRGQQVTLRCSPISGHKSVSWYQQVLGQGPQFIFQYYEKEERGRGNFPDRFSARQFPNYSSELNVNALLLGDSALYLCASSLAGGDGGQPQHFGDGTRLSIL.

This clonotype has a count of ten or more. This chain joins TRBV18 and TRBJ2-3; the match to TRBD2 covers 7 bases. Germline V lookup: CDR1 KGHSH, CDR2 LQKENI. There are 14 residues in the CDR3. After removal of 3 bases from V and 3 bases from J, the junction contained 3 bases not matched to a gene. The CDR3 reads CASSPPGGTDTQYF. In DNA, the CDR3 is TGTGCCAGCTCACCCCCGGGGGGTACAGATACGCAGTATTTT.

The chain uses TRBV6-1 and TRBJ1-3; no firm D call. CDR1 and CDR2 from the germline V gene are MNHNS and SASEGT. The CDR3 is made up of 13 amino acids. The ends were cut back, 2 bases at V and 1 base at J, with 3 bases in the middle. CDR3 amino acids: CASSERSGNTIYF. The CDR3, as DNA: TGTGCCAGCAGTGAACGGTCTGGAAACACCATATATTTT.

This clonotype has more than one count but fewer than ten. This chain connects TRBV5-4 to TRBJ1-2; the D is unclear. With 0 bases removed from V and 7 bases from J, the gap between germline ends came to 13 bases. CDR3 length: 14 residues. Germline values: CDR1 SGHNT, CDR2 YYREEE (reference sequence). The chain's CDR3 is CASSLARESSGYTF. For the CDR3, the DNA is TGTGCCAGCAGCTTGGCCCGTGAGTCGTCTGGCTACACCTTC.

The chain couples TRBV3-1 to TRBJ2-5; D gene unclear. This CDR3 region has 15 residues. V dropped 0 bases and J dropped 5 bases, with 13 bases sitting between them. CDR1 is LGHDT, CDR2 YNNKEL, per germline (reference sequence). The CDR3 loop is CASSQDGVGSETQYF. CDR3 nucleotides: TGTGCCAGCAGCCAAGATGGGGTAGGTTCGGAGACCCAGTACTTC.

Here the CDR3 reads CASSQEGEIKQYF. The CDR3, as DNA: TGCGCCAGCAGCCAAGAAGGGGAAATTAAGCAGTACTTC. The chain carries TRBV4-3 and TRBJ2-7; maybe TRBD1 (5 bases). In germline, CDR1 is LGHNA, CDR2 YSLEER. The CDR3 contains 13 residues. V was shortened by 0 bases and J by 8 bases, with 11 bases between the two germline ends.

This clonotype was detected many times. A junction boundary mismatches the germline segment, possibly from a read error. J is TRBJ2-1 and V is TRBV20-1; possible D gene TRBD2, 5 bases. Germline assignment: CDR1 DFQATT and CDR2 SNEGSKA (reference sequence). CDR3 length: 11 amino acids. In DNA, the CDR3 is TGCAGTGCTAGAGCGTCTAGCCTGACGCTCTTC. It is translated as CSARASSLTLF.